This TCR beta chain is from a study of cytomegalovirus exposure and HLA in healthy donors. Study results and limitations: Generally TCR sequences proved uncommon, though certain public TCRs appeared in numerous donors. In a later analysis, at a false discovery rate of 0.05, under 20,000 TCR beta sequences were associated with HLA alleles.

A multiplex PCR was run with 60 Vbeta primers and 13 Jbeta primers. Profiled with immunoSEQ multiplex PCR; TCRdb holds only in-frame clones, not every one. This sample carries some 110,000 clones, with around 7% going to the ten biggest clones. Note on this clone: Its matching antigen is unknown.

Germline CDR1 SGHRS, CDR2 YFSETQ. V was shortened by 3 bases and J by 2 bases, with 12 bases between the two germline ends. The CDR3 length is 14 residues. The TCR was taken from a man aged 40-49 years in good health and CMV-seropositive. The specimen was PBMCs. The chain couples TRBV5-1 to TRBJ2-7; no clear D. CDR3 sequence (DNA): TGCGCCAGCAGCTCTGAGGATTTCCCCTACGAGCAGTACTTC. Translated: CASSSEDFPYEQYF.